These 22 T cell receptor beta chains were sequenced from one sample in a study of T cell repertoires in cytomegalovirus infection. From the reads, TCRdb called clonotypes with MiXCR, one entry per CDR3 protein. The table has fewer than 150,000 distinct CDR3 sequences, 30% to 35% seen once. Which antigens these TCRs recognize remains unknown. Sequences were derived from CD8+ T cells from cultured PBMCs, sampled from culture after CMV antigen stimulation. These TCRs come from a human donor in good health (CMV status not recorded). Some clones in this sample may be carry-over from other donors' samples.

The V call is TRBV19, the J call TRBJ1-5; D is unresolved. Germline values: CDR1 LNHDA, CDR2 SQIVND (reference sequence). The V and J ends lost 8 bases and 2 bases respectively, with 7 bases between them. The CDR3 is 12 amino acids. The CDR3 sequence: CASGWGNQPQHF. The DNA of the CDR3 is TGTGCCAGTGGTTGGGGCAATCAGCCCCAGCATTTT.

On this clonotype itself: This could be a read error, since a much larger clone is one nucleotide away. The genes are TRBV10-3 and TRBJ1-5; D unresolved. V lost 3 bases and J lost 4, with 7 bases in between. Germline CDR1 reads ENHRY; CDR2 reads SYGVKD. The CDR3 has 13 amino acids. This CDR3 is CAISDSPNQPQHF. The CDR3 DNA follows: TGTGCCATCAGTGATTCCCCGAATCAGCCCCAGCATTTT.

The chain employs TRBV29-1 and TRBJ2-5, with 7 bases fitting TRBD1. The CDR3 spans 15 residues. V was clipped by 6 bases and J by 5 bases; unmatched bases: 15. Germline loops: CDR1 SQVTM, CDR2 ANQGSEA. The DNA for the CDR3 is TGCAGCGTCCGCCCGGACAGGATATTCGGGGAGACCCAGTACTTC. It codes for CSVRPDRIFGETQYF.

V gene TRBV25-1 combines with J gene TRBJ2-3, with 7 bases aligning to TRBD1. V shed 4 bases, J shed 2 bases, and the junction held 9 bases outside the gene matches. This CDR3 has 16 amino acids. CDR1 is MGHDK and CDR2 is SYGVNS in the germline V gene. CDR3 sequence (DNA): TGTGCCAGCAGTGGTAGACAGGGTTTCTACACAGATACGCAGTATTTT. Its translation: CASSGRQGFYTDTQYF.

J is TRBJ1-1 and V is TRBV2; possible D gene TRBD1, 6 bases. Germline V gene lookup returns CDR1 SNHLY and CDR2 FYNNEI. V gave up 6 bases and J gave up 3 bases, with 14 bases separating them. The CDR3 spans 14 residues. CDR3 in amino acids: CASREQGGYTEAFF. The CDR3 DNA reads TGTGCCAGCAGGGAACAGGGAGGGTACACTGAAGCTTTCTTT.

This clonotype was counted only a few times. This chain uses TRBV11-3 with TRBJ2-1; TRBD2 aligns across 7 bases. The CDR3 sequence is 13 residues long. Trimming at V came to 5 bases and at J to 10 bases, leaving 8 bases not matched to a gene. Germline V lookup: CDR1 SGHNT, CDR2 YENEEA. The CDR3: CASSHLSGEEQFF. Written as DNA, the CDR3 is TGTGCCAGCAGCCACCTCAGCGGGGAGGAGCAGTTCTTC.

The V gene is TRBV5-6, the J gene TRBJ2-5, with TRBD2 as a possible D gene (6 bases). CDR3 size: 15 residues. The V and J ends lost 3 bases and 3 bases respectively, with 15 bases between them. The germline gives CDR1 SGHDT, CDR2 YYEEEE. The CDR3 loop is CASSSAGTMKETQYF. DNA for the CDR3: TGTGCCAGCAGCTCCGCGGGAACGATGAAAGAGACCCAGTACTTC.

The chain has TRBV4-1 and TRBJ2-3; 14 nucleotides match TRBD2. The V gene end was trimmed by 4 bases and the J gene end by 1 base; junction bases not matched to a gene: 4. CDR3 size: 17 residues. CDR1 is MGHRA and CDR2 is YSYEKL in the germline V gene. Written as DNA, the CDR3 is TGCGCCAGCAGCCGACCGGGACTAGCGGGAGGCACAGATACGCAGTATTTT. Translation: CASSRPGLAGGTDTQYF.

The V and J genes are TRBV7-9 and TRBJ2-7, with a possible D match to TRBD1 (6 bases). V lost 5 bases, J lost 5 bases, and 13 bases lay in between. The germline CDR1 and CDR2 sequences are SEHNR and FQNEAQ (reference sequence). CDR3 length equals 13 residues. This chain's CDR3 is CASSGPSGDEQYF. CDR3 sequence (DNA): TGTGCCAGCAGCGGACCGTCAGGGGACGAGCAGTACTTC.

The J gene is TRBJ2-7, the V gene TRBV10-2; 7 bases agree with TRBD2. This CDR3 spans 14 amino acids. With 7 bases clipped from V and 3 bases from J, the junction kept 9 bases outside the gene matches. Germline CDR1 reads WSHSY; CDR2 reads SAAADI. In DNA, the CDR3 is TGCGCCAGCATGGTGGGGGGGTATGGCTACGAGCAGTACTTC. Protein product: CASMVGGYGYEQYF.

The chain is built from TRBV27 and TRBJ2-7; D could derive from TRBD1 or TRBD2 (5 bases each). CDR1 is MNHEY and CDR2 is SMNVEV in the germline V gene (reference sequence). The CDR3 is 15 residues long. V was cut by 10 bases and J by 4 bases, with 23 bases left in between. This chain's CDR3 is CATTPGPKGSYEQYF. The CDR3 nucleotides are TGTGCCACCACACCAGGACCCAAGGGGAGTTACGAGCAGTACTTC.

The chain carries TRBV13 and TRBJ2-1; D is perhaps TRBD1 or TRBD2 (5 bases each). V was cut by 4 bases and J by 9 bases, with 22 bases left in between. The germline V gene encodes CDR1 PRHDT and CDR2 FYEKMQ (reference sequence). This CDR3 spans 16 amino acids. The CDR3 DNA follows: TGTGCCAGCAGCTCAGGTGGGGGACCGATGGACCGTGAGCAGTTCTTC. The encoded protein is CASSSGGGPMDREQFF.

This chain connects TRBV6-1 to TRBJ1-2; a weak D match, TRBD1 (5 bases). The V gene lost 6 bases and the J gene lost 3 bases, with 11 bases spanning the gap. Germline V lookup: CDR1 MNHNS, CDR2 SASEGT. The CDR3 loop spans 13 amino acids. CDR3 nucleotide sequence: TGTGCCAGCAGGTACGGGACGGACTATGGCTACACCTTC. Amino acids: CASRYGTDYGYTF.

This clonotype was seen ten or more times. The gene calls are TRBV6-5 and TRBJ2-7; D tentatively reads TRBD1 or TRBD2 (6 bases each). Germline-derived CDR1 and CDR2 are MNHEY and SVGAGI. V lost 0 bases to trimming and J lost 4 bases, with 16 bases between them. CDR3 length: 16 residues. This CDR3 reads CASSYSLSGGEYEQYF. The DNA of the CDR3 is TGTGCCAGCAGTTACTCTTTGTCCGGGGGCGAATACGAGCAGTACTTC.

This clonotype was recorded at least ten times. The chain is built from TRBV7-2 and TRBJ1-1, with D uncertain. CDR3 size: 11 residues. Germline V gene lookup returns CDR1 SGHTA and CDR2 FQGNSA. V dropped 5 bases and J dropped 3 bases, with 4 bases sitting between them. The CDR3 region is CASSLYTEAFF. In nucleotides, the CDR3 is TGTGCCAGCAGCCTCTACACTGAAGCTTTCTTT.

Regarding this clonotype: Since a much larger clone is just one base distant, this may be a read error. The conserved phenylalanine or tryptophan is not found at the CDR3 terminus, so this likely reflects a read error. The rearrangement uses TRBV7-2 and TRBJ2-3; tentative D call: TRBD2 (6 bases). With 3 bases removed from V and 6 bases from J, the gap between germline ends came to 19 bases. The germline CDR1 and CDR2 sequences are SGHTA and FQGNSA. The CDR3 totals 16 residues. CDR3 in amino acids: CASSFPGGLAYDTQYS. The CDR3 DNA sequence: TGTGCCAGCAGCTTCCCCGGGGGTCTAGCATACGATACGCAGTATTCT.

On this clonotype itself: A much more abundant neighbour one base away suggests this may be a read error. V and J are TRBV7-2 and TRBJ2-3; unclear D gene. Germline V gene data show CDR1 as SGHTA and CDR2 as FQGNSA. This CDR3 is built from 14 residues. CDR3 nucleotides: TGTGCCAGCAGCTTTTTCAAACGCACAGATATGCAGTATTTT. Protein product: CASSFFKRTDMQYF.

The rearrangement uses TRBV11-2 and TRBJ2-4, with 10 bases lining up with TRBD2. Germline V gene lookup returns CDR1 SGHAT and CDR2 FQNNGV. J lost 7 bases, V lost 1 base, and 16 bases had no gene match. This CDR3 comprises 19 residues. The CDR3 protein is CASSLAGVVAGGPSNIQYF. The CDR3 bases are TGTGCCAGCAGCTTAGCGGGGGTCGTAGCGGGGGGCCCGAGCAACATTCAGTACTTC.

The V call is TRBV6-6, the J call TRBJ1-1, with a tentative D call TRBD1 (6 bases). V lost 0 bases, J lost 6 bases, and 14 bases lay in between. CDR1 is MNHNY and CDR2 is SVGAGI in the germline V gene (reference sequence). The CDR3 length is 15 residues. The DNA of the CDR3 is TGTGCCAGCAGTTACTCATGGGGGGCCGGCGCTGAAGCTTTCTTT. It translates to CASSYSWGAGAEAFF.

The V and J genes are TRBV20-1 and TRBJ2-2, with a possible D match to TRBD2 (6 bases). Deletions cut 5 bases from V and 0 bases from J, with 10 bases between. There are 14 residues in the CDR3. CDR1 is DFQATT, CDR2 SNEGSKA, per germline (reference sequence). The CDR3 nucleotides read TGCAGTGCTCTAGCGCACACGAACACCGGGGAGCTGTTTTTT. Its protein is CSALAHTNTGELFF.

This clonotype was found many times. The chain uses TRBV6-5 and TRBJ1-1; 7 positions agree with TRBD1. The CDR3 extends over 14 amino acids. V shed 5 bases and J 3 bases; nucleotides not matched to a gene: 6. Looked up from germline, CDR1 is MNHEY and CDR2 is SVGAGI. The CDR3 here is CASSAGGWHTEAFF. Here the CDR3 DNA reads TGTGCCAGCAGTGCAGGGGGGTGGCACACTGAAGCTTTCTTT.

This CDR3 is CSAQITGYTEAFF. The CDR3 bases are TGCAGTGCCCAAATTACAGGGTACACTGAAGCTTTCTTT. This chain joins TRBV20-1 and TRBJ1-1, with a possible D match to TRBD1 (6 bases). The V gene lost 6 bases and the J gene lost 3 bases, with 14 bases spanning the gap. Germline CDR1 is DFQATT and CDR2 is SNEGSKA (reference sequence). There are 13 residues in the CDR3.